The clone carrying this T cell receptor beta chain was observed at least ten times. Its antigen remains unknown. These data originate in a study of T cells in Graves' hyperthyroidism and ophthalmopathy. V was clipped by 6 bases and J by 0 bases, with 5 bases between them. This CDR3 has 12 residues. Amplified TCR beta CDR3 regions derived from RNA transcripts. HTBI primers were used for first-round RT-PCR of the TCR CDR3. TCRdb re-called the multiplex PCR reads with MiXCR, one entry per CDR3 protein. The table records under 650,000 distinct CDR3 sequences, 15% to 20% of them present only once. In patients aged 18 to 65, hyperthyroidism was newly diagnosed, with duration under 2 months. Study findings and constraints: Researchers found most expanded thyroid clonotypes above 0.001 in blood as well.

This TCR was sampled from a woman in her 30s with Graves' hyperthyroidism. The source material was blood. The chain joins TRBV12-3 or TRBV12-4 to TRBJ1-2; D gene unclear. The chain's CDR3 is CASRLTNYGYTF. The CDR3 coding sequence is TGTGCCAGCAGATTGACTAACTATGGCTACACCTTC.